These T cell receptor beta chains were read from a single sample in a study of identical twins. TCRdb redid the calling of the 5' RACE reads with MiXCR, one entry per CDR3 protein. The sample has around 250,000 distinct CDR3 sequences, 5% to 7% seen once. The data also belong to a second study, concerning T cells expressing NK-cell markers.

The sequenced sample was CD8+ T cells sorted from blood. Receptors originate from a woman aged 18-30 years in good health. Both conserved end residues are part of each CDR3. D genes are given only for firm matches. Clone size, where shown, is once, few, many, or a class for clones that have expanded.

size: many; V: TRBV6-2/TRBV6-3; J: TRBJ2-1; D: TRBD2; CDR3: CASSYPPTSGRHNEQFF; DNA: TGTGCCAGCAGTTACCCCCCCACTAGCGGGAGGCACAATGAGCAGTTCTTC
size: few; V: TRBV6-1; J: TRBJ1-5; D: TRBD1; CDR3: CASSDGTGNQPQHF; DNA: TGTGCCAGCAGTGACGGGACAGGGAATCAGCCCCAGCATTTT
size: NA; V: TRBV30; J: TRBJ2-3; D: TRBD2; CDR3: CACAALAGVDFTDTQYF; DNA: TGTGCCTGTGCTGCACTAGCGGGAGTTGACTTCACAGATACGCAGTATTTT
size: NA; V: TRBV10-3; J: TRBJ1-1; D: NA; CDR3: CAIRGERSEAFF; DNA: TGTGCCATCAGGGGGGAAAGGTCTGAAGCTTTCTTT
size: NA; V: TRBV30; J: TRBJ2-2; D: NA; CDR3: CAFMPVNTGELFF; DNA: TGTGCCTTTATGCCCGTTAACACCGGGGAGCTGTTTTTT
size: medium-sized; V: TRBV29-1; J: TRBJ1-1; D: NA; CDR3: CSATHLGGANTEAFF; DNA: TGCAGCGCTACACATCTGGGGGGCGCGAACACTGAAGCTTTCTTT
size: NA; V: TRBV20-1; J: TRBJ2-2; D: TRBD2; CDR3: CSALRLAGGPTGELFF; DNA: TGCAGTGCCTTACGACTAGCGGGGGGGCCCACCGGGGAGCTGTTTTTT
size: few; V: TRBV12-3/TRBV12-4; J: TRBJ2-3; D: TRBD2; CDR3: CASSFGTSGGTDTQYF; DNA: TGTGCCAGCAGTTTCGGGACTAGCGGGGGGACAGATACGCAGTATTTT
size: few; V: TRBV9; J: TRBJ2-1; D: TRBD2; CDR3: CASSVGSSGVNEQFF; DNA: TGTGCCAGCAGCGTAGGGTCCAGCGGGGTCAATGAGCAGTTCTTC
size: NA; V: TRBV4-3; J: TRBJ2-3; D: TRBD1; CDR3: CASSQLGQGLNTDTQYF; DNA: TGCGCCAGCAGCCAATTGGGACAGGGGCTAAACACAGATACGCAGTATTTT
size: few; V: TRBV5-1; J: TRBJ2-7; D: NA; CDR3: CASSLGRGAEQYF; DNA: TGCGCCAGCAGCTTGGGGCGGGGCGCCGAGCAGTACTTC
size: many; V: TRBV6-5; J: TRBJ1-3; D: TRBD1; CDR3: CASSYALTGETHTIYF; DNA: TGTGCCAGCAGTTACGCCTTGACAGGGGAGACCCACACCATATATTTT
size: many; V: TRBV29-1; J: TRBJ2-7; D: NA; CDR3: CSVGPESYEQYF; DNA: TGCAGCGTTGGCCCTGAGTCCTACGAGCAGTACTTC
size: NA; V: TRBV11-2; J: TRBJ1-1; D: NA; CDR3: CASSLIGRDTEAFF; DNA: TGTGCCAGCAGCTTAATCGGGCGAGACACTGAAGCTTTCTTT
size: many; V: TRBV30; J: TRBJ2-1; D: NA; CDR3: CAWSETSNEQFF; DNA: TGTGCCTGGAGTGAGACTTCTAATGAGCAGTTCTTC
size: NA; V: TRBV29-1; J: TRBJ2-6; D: TRBD1; CDR3: CSAGQGSGANVLTF; DNA: TGCAGCGCTGGACAGGGCTCTGGGGCCAACGTCCTGACTTTC
size: NA; V: TRBV7-9; J: TRBJ2-7; D: NA; CDR3: CASSLAEGRLPYEQYF; DNA: TGTGCCAGCAGCTTAGCCGAGGGACGACTGCCCTACGAGCAGTACTTC